Below, 11 T cell receptor beta chains from the same sample are listed, as sequenced in a study of blood T cell repertoires in COVID-19. Libraries were prepared by immunoSEQ multiplex PCR; TCRdb keeps only in-frame clonotypes and omits some of them. The data hold some 330,000 clones, with approximately 87% observed a single time. The sequenced material came from PBMCs or T cells enriched from blood (not recorded which). Receptors were obtained from a man aged 40-49 years in a cohort exposed to, infected with or recovered from COVID-19 (not recorded which).

The rearrangement uses TRBV2 and TRBJ1-1; TRBD1 agrees at 8 bases. With 4 bases clipped from V and 6 bases from J, the junction kept 7 bases outside the gene matches. The germline CDR1 and CDR2 sequences are SNHLY and FYNNEI. This CDR3 spans 14 amino acids. The CDR3 sequence: CASSADRVGSEAFF. The CDR3 DNA is TGTGCCAGCAGTGCGGACAGGGTAGGGTCTGAAGCTTTCTTT.

Details on this clone: Other DNA sequences in the same sample also yield this CDR3. This chain joins TRBV7-9 and TRBJ2-1, with D possibly matching TRBD2 (5 bases). CDR1 is SEHNR and CDR2 is FQNEAQ in the germline V gene (reference sequence). The V and J ends lost 1 base and 10 bases respectively, with 5 bases between them. CDR3 size: 11 residues. CDR3: CASSLGGEQFF. The CDR3 nucleotides read TGTGCCAGCAGCTTAGGAGGGGAGCAGTTCTTC.

The table lists this clone with a count of one. The chain recombines TRBV2 with TRBJ2-7; TRBD1 matches 7 bases. CDR1 and CDR2 (germline): SNHLY, FYNNEI. V shed 6 bases, J shed 6 bases, and the junction held 11 bases outside the gene matches. The CDR3 covers 14 residues. The CDR3 nucleotides are TGTGCCAGCAGCGAGGACAGGCCCATTGGCGAGCAGTACTTC. This translates into CASSEDRPIGEQYF. Full variable domain (rest looked up from reference TRBV2 and TRBJ2-7): EPEVTQTPSHQVTQMGQEVILRCVPISNHLYFYWYRQILGQKVEFLVSFYNNEISEKSEIFDDQFSVERPDGSNFTLKIRSTKLEDSAMYFCASSEDRPIGEQYFGPGTRLTVT.

The V and J genes are TRBV6-5 and TRBJ2-5, with D maybe TRBD1 (6 bases). Trimming removed 7 bases at V and 0 bases at J, with 12 bases between. The CDR3 has 14 amino acids. Per the germline V gene, CDR1 is MNHEY and CDR2 is SVGAGI. DNA of the CDR3: TGTGCCAGCAAATTAGGACAGCACCAAGAGACCCAGTACTTC. This codes for CASKLGQHQETQYF.

This clone was counted once. The chain joins TRBV18 to TRBJ1-2; 8 positions match TRBD1. Germline V lookup: CDR1 KGHSH, CDR2 LQKENI. J was trimmed by 8 bases and V by 6 bases; bases with no gene match: 8. This CDR3 has 13 amino acids. In nucleotides, the CDR3 is TGTGCCAGCTCCGCCCTCGGGACAGGAGGCTACACCTTC. Amino acid sequence: CASSALGTGGYTF.

This rearrangement joins TRBV21-1 to TRBJ1-6; the table's D call of TRBD1 was not tested on the DNA. TRBV21-1 is termed a pseudogene. This CDR3 contains 13 residues. CDR3 DNA: TGTGCCAGTCGACAGGGCCATAATTCACCCCTCCACTTT. Translation: CASRQGHNSPLHF.

This clone was seen only a few times. The chain has TRBV7-8 and TRBJ2-1, with a tentative D call TRBD2 (5 bases). The CDR3 is made up of 13 amino acids. Germline CDR1 is SGHVS and CDR2 is FQNEAQ. V was shortened by 5 bases and J by 6 bases, with 11 bases between the two germline ends. The CDR3 sequence is CASSPSSLNEQFF. The CDR3 nucleotides read TGTGCCAGCAGCCCTAGCTCCCTCAATGAGCAGTTCTTC.

The chain has TRBV3-1 (or the pseudogene TRBV3-2) and TRBJ2-1; TRBD2 matches at 10 bases. V was clipped by 3 bases and J by 10 bases; unmatched bases: 3. The germline CDR1 and CDR2 sequences are LGHDT and YNNKEL (reference sequence). This CDR3 is built from 13 residues. CDR3 DNA: TGTGCCAGCAGCCACCTAGCGGGAGACGAGCAGTTCTTC. Amino acids: CASSHLAGDEQFF.

The V gene is TRBV7-2, the J gene TRBJ2-7, with 10 bases aligning to TRBD2. The CDR3 loop spans 14 amino acids. CDR1 is SGHTA and CDR2 is FQGNSA in the germline V gene. Trimming cost V 5 bases and J 7 bases; bases outside gene matches: 8. In DNA, the CDR3 is TGTGCCAGCAGCCCTAGCGGGAGCCTACGGGAGCAGTACTTC. As protein: CASSPSGSLREQYF. Full variable domain (rest looked up from reference TRBV7-2 and TRBJ2-7): GAGVSQSPSNKVTEKGKDVELRCDPISGHTALYWYRQSLGQGLEFLIYFQGNSAPDKSGLPSDRFSAERTGGSVSTLTIQRTQQEDSAVYLCASSPSGSLREQYFGPGTRLTVT.

The V call is TRBV6-5, the J call TRBJ1-2; 8 bases match TRBD1. Looked up from germline, CDR1 is MNHEY and CDR2 is SVGAGI. This CDR3 region has 13 residues. V shed 6 bases and J 6 bases; nucleotides not matched to a gene: 6. CDR3 residues: CASRYPGGNGYTF. CDR3 in DNA: TGTGCCAGCAGGTATCCAGGGGGCAATGGCTACACCTTC.

The rearrangement links TRBV9 to TRBJ2-1; TRBD2 agrees at 8 bases. Germline-derived CDR1 and CDR2 are SGDLS and YYNGEE. The CDR3 contains 15 residues. Trimming removed 0 bases from V and 9 bases from J; junction bases left unmatched: 8. The CDR3 DNA sequence: TGTGCCAGCAGCGTAGGGGTAGCGGGAACTTCTGAGCAGTTCTTC. It codes for CASSVGVAGTSEQFF.